Listed below are T cell receptor beta chains from one sample, sequenced in a study of blood T cell repertoires in COVID-19. Sequencing used immunoSEQ multiplex PCR; TCRdb keeps in-frame clones, though not all of them. The sample lists 50,000 to 75,000 clones, around 73% occurring once. Sequencing was performed on peripheral blood. The receptors originated from a man at least 80 years old with active or convalescent COVID-19. The CDR3 runs from the conserved cysteine through the conserved F or W. D genes are given only for firm matches. The size field is filled for only some rows; it gives once, few, many or a size class.

NA,NA,TRBJ2-3,TRBV7-3,CASSLMGSGNTDTQYF,TGTGCCAGCAGCTTAATGGGTAGCGGTAACACAGATACGCAGTATTTT
NA,TRBD2,TRBJ2-1,TRBV27,CASSSSGTLFF,TGTGCCAGCAGTTCTAGCGGGACGCTGTTCTTC
NA,NA,TRBJ1-2,TRBV4-1,CASSQGEGQLSGGYTF,TGCGCCAGCAGCCAAGGAGAAGGACAGCTTTCGGGTGGCTACACCTTC
many,NA,TRBJ1-1,TRBV27,CASSWLGQLNTEAFF,TGTGCCAGCAGTTGGCTAGGACAGTTAAACACTGAAGCTTTCTTT
NA,NA,TRBJ1-1,TRBV28,CASSLLPDHRNTEAFF,TGTGCCAGCAGTTTACTCCCGGATCACAGGAACACTGAAGCTTTCTTT
NA,TRBD2,TRBJ2-1,TRBV7-7,CASSITGTSSEQFF,TGTGCCAGCAGCATCACCGGGACTAGCTCGGAGCAGTTCTTC
few,NA,TRBJ2-7,TRBV3-1/TRBV3-2,CASSQTSSYEQYF,TGTGCCAGCAGCCAAACCAGCTCCTACGAGCAGTACTTC
NA,NA,TRBJ2-1,TRBV30,CAWSSSTFEQFF,TGTGCCTGGAGTAGTAGCACATTTGAGCAGTTCTTC
NA,NA,TRBJ1-1,TRBV10-3,CAIGEDTEAFF,TGTGCCATCGGGGAGGACACTGAAGCTTTCTTT
once,NA,TRBJ1-2,TRBV5-1,CASAASQGNYGYTF,TGCGCCAGCGCAGCCTCCCAGGGTAACTATGGCTACACCTTC
once,NA,TRBJ2-3,TRBV2,CASGPTGQYTDTQYF,TGTGCCAGCGGGCCTACGGGACAATACACAGATACGCAGTATTTT
NA,NA,TRBJ1-6,TRBV20-1,CSASRPPAGASNSPLHF,TGCAGTGCTAGTCGCCCTCCTGCGGGGGCCTCAAATTCACCCCTCCACTTT
few,TRBD1,TRBJ1-5,TRBV7-8,CASSPDRDSNQPQHF,TGTGCCAGCAGCCCCGACAGGGATAGCAATCAGCCCCAGCATTTT
NA,TRBD2,TRBJ2-3,TRBV5-4,CASSRGGGFPSTDTQYF,TGTGCCAGCAGTCGGGGGGGAGGGTTCCCTAGCACAGATACGCAGTATTTT
NA,NA,TRBJ1-3,TRBV2,CASSRGRSGNTIYF,TGTGCCAGCAGCAGGGGTCGTTCTGGAAACACCATATATTTT
NA,TRBD1,TRBJ2-3,TRBV4-2,CASSRDRGDTQYF,TGTGCCAGCAGCCGAGACAGGGGAGATACGCAGTATTTT
NA,NA,TRBJ2-5,TRBV7-3,CASSLTGTSRETQYF,TGTGCCAGCAGCTTAACTGGCACCTCCAGGGAGACCCAGTACTTC
NA,TRBD1,TRBJ2-3,TRBV11-1,CASSPPGTGSTDTQYF,TGTGCCAGCAGCCCTCCCGGGACAGGGAGCACAGATACGCAGTATTTT
NA,TRBD1,TRBJ1-1,TRBV6-2/TRBV6-3,CASSYSTGTDTEAFF,TGTGCCAGCAGTTACTCGACAGGGACGGACACTGAAGCTTTCTTT
NA,NA,TRBJ1-5,TRBV6-5,CASRKRHSINQPQHF,TGTGCCAGCAGGAAGCGGCACTCTATCAATCAGCCCCAGCATTTT
NA,TRBD1,TRBJ2-7,TRBV6-2/TRBV6-3,CASSRTGIEQYF,TGTGCCAGCAGTCGGACAGGGATCGAGCAGTACTTC
NA,NA,TRBJ2-2,TRBV27,CASSFGMEGTGELFF,TGTGCCAGCAGTTTCGGGATGGAGGGAACCGGGGAGCTGTTTTTT
few,TRBD1,TRBJ1-5,TRBV3-1/TRBV3-2,CASSHGDRGHQPQHF,TGTGCCAGCAGCCATGGGGACAGGGGGCATCAGCCCCAGCATTTT
once,NA,TRBJ1-3,TRBV4-1,CASSQVQGPGNTIYF,TGCGCCAGCAGCCAAGTACAGGGCCCCGGAAACACCATATATTTT
NA,TRBD1,TRBJ2-7,TRBV10-3,CAISDLGQGDEQYF,TGTGCCATCAGTGATTTGGGACAGGGGGACGAGCAGTACTTC